The present entry profiles one T cell receptor beta chain with its context. The J segment lost 4 bases and the V segment lost 1 base, leaving 3 bases of the junction unmatched. Looked up from germline, CDR1 is SEHNR and CDR2 is FQNEAQ (reference sequence). The length of the CDR3 is 14 residues. This sample was included in a study of blood T cells in healthy people across ages. With a J-beta primer mix and a sample-barcoded 5' primer, a second PCR ran 7 to 11 cycles. From the 5' RACE reads, TCRdb called clonotypes with MiXCR, one entry per CDR3 protein. This table has about 800,000 distinct CDR3 sequences, roughly 25% appearing once. In addition, the sample was reused for a study of T cells of mothers and their children.

The V gene is TRBV7-9, the J gene TRBJ1-2, with 7 bases identical to TRBD1. The sample consisted of blood. This TCR was sampled from a boy between 10 and 17 years old in good health. The CDR3: CASSLVAGGYGYTF. The CDR3 coding sequence is TGTGCCAGCAGCTTAGTTGCAGGGGGCTATGGCTACACCTTC. The whole variable domain, filled in from reference TRBV7-9 and TRBJ1-2, reads DTGVSQNPRHKITKRGQNVTFRCDPISEHNRLYWYRQTLGQGPEFLTYFQNEAQLEKSRLLSDRFSAERPKGSFSTLEIQRTEQGDSAMYLCASSLVAGGYGYTFGSGTRLTVV.